A single sample is the source of the 26 T cell receptor beta chains below, sequenced in a study of CXCR3-negative and CXCR3-positive naive CD8 T cells. General study results and limits: A higher hydrophobicity marked the TRB CDR3s of CXCR3-positive naive cells versus CXCR3-negative naive cells.

Libraries were UMI-labeled 5' RACE TRB cDNA. TCRdb reprocessed the 5' RACE reads, with one entry per CDR3 protein and no DNA. This sample's table reports 85,000 to 90,000 distinct CDR3 sequences. These receptors have no known antigen. The source material was naive CXCR3+ CD8+ T cells from blood. Subset specified: CD45RO-CCR7+CD27+CD95- naive CD8+ T cells expressing CXCR3 (TNR3+). These receptors all come from a human donor in good health. Some clones in this sample may be carry-over from other donors' samples.

The chain employs TRBV6-5 and TRBJ2-1; the D call of TRBD2 rests on TCRdb alone, since no DNA is present to check it. The germline V gene has CDR1 MNHEY and CDR2 SVGAGI. The CDR3 totals 17 residues. The CDR3 region is CASSYPSAGGPYNEQFF.

The CDR3: CASSPDPYGGAGGELFF. J is TRBJ2-2 and V is TRBV6-2 or TRBV6-3; TCRdb names TRBD1, which stays unverified in the absence of DNA. The CDR3 is made up of 17 amino acids. CDR1 MNHEY and CDR2 SVGEGT come from the germline V gene.

The CDR3 sequence is CASVMDGTNYGYTF. The rearrangement uses TRBV2 and TRBJ1-2. From germline, CDR1 is SNHLY and CDR2 FYNNEI. CDR3 size: 14 residues.

The chain has TRBV30 and TRBJ2-7. The CDR3 is 14 amino acids. The germline CDR1 and CDR2 sequences are GTSNPN and SVGIG (reference sequence). CDR3 protein: CAWRESLISYEQYF.

The rearrangement links TRBV19 to TRBJ2-5. Germline CDR1 is LNHDA and CDR2 is SQIVND (reference sequence). There are 16 residues in the CDR3. The CDR3 protein is CASSIEWTSYQETQYF.

The rearrangement joins TRBV10-3 to TRBJ2-7; TCRdb reports TRBD1, a call that lacks DNA to check it against. CDR1 and CDR2 (germline): ENHRY, SYGVKD. CDR3 length: 13 residues. The CDR3 loop is CAINPDGAYEQYF.

The gene calls are TRBV7-7 and TRBJ2-3; TCRdb reports TRBD2, a call that lacks DNA to check it against. Looked up from germline, CDR1 is SSHAT and CDR2 is FNYEAQ (reference sequence). This CDR3 is built from 14 residues. CDR3: CASSLVSGADTQYF.

CDR3 amino acids: CASSLINQPQHF. This chain uses TRBV12-3 or TRBV12-4 with TRBJ1-5. The CDR3 is 12 amino acids.

The chain recombines TRBV29-1 with TRBJ2-5; TCRdb outputs TRBD1, but without DNA this stays unchecked. This CDR3 is 16 amino acids long. Germline V lookup: CDR1 SQVTM, CDR2 ANQGSEA. The CDR3 protein is CSVERRGELAQETQYF.

This rearrangement joins TRBV27 to TRBJ1-2; the D gene TCRdb calls, TRBD1, cannot be checked with no DNA. The CDR3 contains 15 residues. Germline CDR1 MNHEY, CDR2 SMNVEV (reference sequence). CDR3 protein: CASSLSGTGWDGYTF.

The chain recombines TRBV13 with TRBJ2-1; the TRBD1 assignment by TCRdb is unverifiable without DNA. The CDR3 extends over 16 amino acids. Germline lookup yields CDR1 PRHDT and CDR2 FYEKMQ (reference sequence). CDR3 region: CASSVFAGASHNEQFF. Based on the CDR3 plus reference TRBV13 and TRBJ2-1, the full variable domain is AAGVIQSPRHLIKEKRETATLKCYPIPRHDTVYWYQQGPGQDPQFLISFYEKMQSDKGSIPDRFSAQQFSDYHSELNMSSLELGDSALYFCASSVFAGASHNEQFFGPGTRLTVL.

The gene calls are TRBV28 and TRBJ1-5; TCRdb reports TRBD1, a call that lacks DNA to check it against. This CDR3 is 17 amino acids long. The germline CDR1 and CDR2 sequences are MDHEN and SYDVKM. The CDR3 loop is CASSAISGAWSNQPQHF.

J is TRBJ2-1 and V is TRBV14; TCRdb selects TRBD1, and the lack of DNA leaves this call unchecked. CDR1 is SGHDN, CDR2 FVKESK, per germline. The CDR3 contains 18 residues. The CDR3 is CASSQGPGVGLYYNEQFF.

The V call is TRBV6-5, the J call TRBJ2-3; TCRdb picks TRBD1, but there is no DNA to check that call. CDR3 length: 15 amino acids. Looked up from germline, CDR1 is MNHEY and CDR2 is SVGAGI. The CDR3 reads CASSSEGVTGDTQYF.

CDR3 loop: CASSAQEGGEQFF. This chain connects TRBV27 to TRBJ2-1; TCRdb calls TRBD2, which cannot be checked without DNA. Germline V gives CDR1 MNHEY, CDR2 SMNVEV (reference sequence). The CDR3 is 13 residues long.

This chain connects TRBV7-9 to TRBJ2-7; there is no DNA to check the TCRdb D call of TRBD1. The germline CDR1 and CDR2 sequences are SEHNR and FQNEAQ (reference sequence). CDR3 length equals 15 residues. CDR3 sequence reads: CASSLARISGDEQYF.

The V and J genes are TRBV5-1 and TRBJ2-1; the D call from TCRdb, TRBD2, cannot be confirmed without DNA. The CDR3 runs 16 residues. CDR1 and CDR2 (germline): SGHRS, YFSETQ. The CDR3 loop is CASSLFGPPKQYEQFF.

The V call is TRBV28, the J call TRBJ1-4. CDR3 size: 14 residues. Germline CDR1 MDHEN, CDR2 SYDVKM. The CDR3 spells CASTTDWTNEKLFF.

The CDR3 loop is CSVELPLSNVEQFF. This chain connects TRBV29-1 to TRBJ2-1; lacking DNA, the TRBD1 call made by TCRdb goes unchecked. The CDR3 spans 14 residues. In germline, CDR1 is SQVTM, CDR2 ANQGSEA.

The rearrangement joins TRBV9 to TRBJ2-1; the D call from TCRdb, TRBD1, cannot be confirmed without DNA. CDR1 and CDR2 from the germline V gene are SGDLS and YYNGEE. CDR3 length equals 16 residues. The CDR3: CASSALPRGGGDEQFF.

This chain links TRBV7-7 with TRBJ2-7; TCRdb's D call, TRBD1, is unchecked because there is no DNA. Germline CDR1 reads SSHAT; CDR2 reads FNYEAQ (reference sequence). CDR3 length: 15 amino acids. The CDR3 region is CASSWKGTFSYEQYF.

The rearrangement joins TRBV25-1 to TRBJ1-4. The CDR3 is made up of 16 amino acids. Germline-derived CDR1 and CDR2 are MGHDK and SYGVNS. The CDR3 is CASGEGGWGNPEKLFF.

The chain joins TRBV7-2 to TRBJ2-1. The CDR3 sequence is 12 residues long. In germline, CDR1 is SGHTA, CDR2 FQGNSA. CDR3 region: CASSSSINEQFF.

The V gene is TRBV12-3 or TRBV12-4, the J gene TRBJ2-5; absent DNA, TCRdb's TRBD2 call cannot be checked. The CDR3 extends over 14 amino acids. This CDR3 reads CASSLVADQETQYF.

The genes are TRBV21-1 and TRBJ1-5; TCRdb indicates TRBD1, and absent DNA this call remains unverified. TRBV21-1 is an annotated pseudogene. The CDR3 spans 17 residues. The chain's CDR3 is CASSKVPRQGVRGPQHF.

The chain couples TRBV7-9 to TRBJ2-3; TCRdb calls TRBD1, which cannot be checked without DNA. The CDR3 is made up of 15 amino acids. Germline loops: CDR1 SEHNR, CDR2 FQNEAQ (reference sequence). CDR3 protein: CASSLGGAGSDTQYF.